The 25 T cell receptor beta chains below were found in one sample sequenced in a study of T cell repertoires in cytomegalovirus infection. TCRdb reanalysed the reads using MiXCR and keeps one entry per CDR3 protein. The data contain around 530,000 distinct CDR3 sequences, about 25% of them singletons. Material for sequencing was PBMCs. These receptors were obtained from a human donor in good health (CMV status not recorded). Some clones in this sample may be carry-over from other donors' samples.

This rearrangement joins TRBV7-9 to TRBJ2-1; possible D gene TRBD2, 6 bases. This CDR3 has 14 amino acids. From germline, CDR1 is SEHNR and CDR2 FQNEAQ (reference sequence). Trimming removed 5 bases at V and 6 bases at J, with 14 bases between. CDR3 amino acids: CASSASAGPNEQFF. DNA for the CDR3: TGTGCCAGCAGCGCGTCGGCGGGGCCCAATGAGCAGTTCTTC.

This clonotype turned up a few times. The rearrangement joins TRBV15 to TRBJ1-4; D is perhaps TRBD1 (5 bases). Germline-derived CDR1 and CDR2 are LNHNV and YYDKDF (reference sequence). V was cut by 2 bases and J by 0 bases, with 7 bases left in between. CDR3 length: 15 amino acids. Written as DNA, the CDR3 is TGTGCCACCAGCAGATGGGGGGCAACTAATGAAAAACTGTTTTTT. Amino acids: CATSRWGATNEKLFF.

In its sample, this clonotype was seen many times. The chain recombines TRBV7-2 with TRBJ2-3; D gene uncertain. Trimming cost V 1 base and J 5 bases, with 7 bases left between them. The CDR3 sequence is 13 residues long. CDR1 and CDR2 from the germline V gene are SGHTA and FQGNSA. The CDR3 nucleotides are TGTGCCAGCAGCTTAGTGGTACAAGATACGCAGTATTTT. As protein: CASSLVVQDTQYF.

V usage is TRBV6-5 and J usage is TRBJ2-6, with 8 bases lining up with TRBD2. Germline trimming cut 5 bases from V and 0 bases from J; bases unmatched to any gene: 9. The CDR3 is made up of 18 amino acids. Germline lookup yields CDR1 MNHEY and CDR2 SVGAGI. The CDR3 sequence: CASSPRGGGISGANVLTF. CDR3 sequence (DNA): TGTGCCAGCAGTCCCCGGGGGGGGGGAATCTCTGGGGCCAACGTCCTGACTTTC.

This clonotype has just a few counts. V and J are TRBV7-8 and TRBJ2-1; 8 bases agree with TRBD1. Germline CDR1 SGHVS, CDR2 FQNEAQ. The CDR3 runs to 12 residues. V was pared by 1 base and J by 15 bases, with 5 bases of the junction left unmatched. In DNA, the CDR3 is TGTGCCAGCAGCTTAGACAGGGGGTTGCTGTTCTTC. This encodes CASSLDRGLLFF.

The chain couples TRBV6-5 to TRBJ2-2; D unresolved. Germline V gene sequence: CDR1 MNHEY, CDR2 SVGAGI. The CDR3 consists of 15 residues. V lost 4 bases to trimming and J lost 6 bases, with 15 bases between them. CDR3 sequence: CASSSLVIEPGELFF. The CDR3 DNA reads as TGTGCCAGCAGTTCTCTAGTAATAGAACCCGGGGAGCTGTTTTTT.

This clonotype has more than one count but fewer than ten. CDR3 protein: CASSYAPEWEQFF. CDR3 coding DNA: TGTGCCAGCAGTTACGCCCCAGAGTGGGAGCAGTTCTTC. V usage is TRBV6-5 and J usage is TRBJ2-1; D uncertain. Germline lookup yields CDR1 MNHEY and CDR2 SVGAGI. With 2 bases removed from V and 10 bases from J, the gap between germline ends came to 12 bases. The CDR3 is 13 residues long.

The CDR3 DNA reads TGTGCCAGCGGTGACAATCAGCCCCAGCATTTT. This sequence encodes CASGDNQPQHF. The chain is built from TRBV12-3 or TRBV12-4 and TRBJ1-5; D gene unclear. The CDR3 loop spans 11 amino acids. Between the trimmed V and J ends, which lost 8 bases and 3 bases, there was a span of 5 bases.

The chain recombines TRBV20-1 with TRBJ1-5; D gene uncertain. The CDR3 contains 18 residues. With 0 bases removed from V and 0 bases from J, the gap between germline ends came to 18 bases. Germline V gives CDR1 DFQATT, CDR2 SNEGSKA (reference sequence). The CDR3 coding sequence is TGCAGTGCTAGAGATGCGAGGGATTGGGGATATAGCAATCAGCCCCAGCATTTT. Amino acids: CSARDARDWGYSNQPQHF.

This sequence joins TRBV7-9 and TRBJ2-3; 9 bases are shared with TRBD2. This CDR3 contains 13 residues. Per germline, CDR1 SEHNR and CDR2 FQNEAQ (reference sequence). The ends lost 8 bases at V and 3 bases at J; junction bases unmatched: 3. DNA of the CDR3: TGTGCCAGCTTTGGACTAGCGACAGATACGCAGTATTTT. Its translation is CASFGLATDTQYF. Supplemented by reference TRBV7-9 and TRBJ2-3, the full variable domain reads DTGVSQNPRHKITKRGQNVTFRCDPISEHNRLYWYRQTLGQGPEFLTYFQNEAQLEKSRLLSDRFSAERPKGSFSTLEIQRTEQGDSAMYLCASFGLATDTQYFGPGTRLTVL.

This clonotype was picked up many times. This chain joins TRBV7-2 and TRBJ2-7; a weak D match, TRBD1 (5 bases). Trimming took off 2 bases at V and 4 bases at J, with 12 bases between the two ends. The germline V gene has CDR1 SGHTA and CDR2 FQGNSA. This CDR3 spans 14 amino acids. The chain's CDR3 is CASSLRGGPYEQYV. The CDR3 nucleotides read TGTGCCAGCAGCTTAAGGGGTGGACCTTACGAGCAGTACGTC.

In this sample, this clonotype turned up many times. V is TRBV7-8 and J is TRBJ1-4; D gene ambiguous. The CDR3 has 16 amino acids. The ends were cut back, 5 bases at V and 0 bases at J, with 13 bases in the middle. Germline V gives CDR1 SGHVS, CDR2 FQNEAQ. Here the CDR3 reads CASSPHWEATNEKLFF. The CDR3 DNA is TGTGCCAGCAGCCCCCACTGGGAGGCAACTAATGAAAAACTGTTTTTT.

The chain couples TRBV19 to TRBJ2-7; possibly TRBD2 for D (5 bases). Trimming left V 9 bases short and J 3 bases short, with 15 bases between. This CDR3 is 13 amino acids long. Germline CDR1 and CDR2: LNHDA and SQIVND (reference sequence). The CDR3 coding sequence is TGTGCCAGCTCCCCGGGGATGGGCTACGAGCAGTACGTC. Its translation: CASSPGMGYEQYV.

This clonotype was detected a few times. V usage is TRBV19 and J usage is TRBJ2-1, with D perhaps given as TRBD1 or TRBD2 (6 bases each). Between the trimmed V and J ends, which lost 5 bases and 4 bases, there was a span of 15 bases. The length of the CDR3 is 15 residues. CDR1 and CDR2 (germline): LNHDA, SQIVND (reference sequence). The DNA for the CDR3 is TGTGCCAGTAGTTCCTGGGGGGACATGTACAATGAGCAGTTCTTC. Its protein is CASSSWGDMYNEQFF. Looking up the rest from reference TRBV19 and TRBJ2-1 gives the full variable domain: DGGITQSPKYLFRKEGQNVTLSCEQNLNHDAMYWYRQDPGQGLRLIYYSQIVNDFQKGDIAEGYSVSREKKESFPLTVTSAQKNPTAFYLCASSSWGDMYNEQFFGPGTRLTVL.

V and J are TRBV24-1 and TRBJ1-4, with TRBD1 identical over 7 bases. V dropped 3 bases and J dropped 8; count of bases not matched to a gene: 8. The length of the CDR3 is 15 residues. From germline, CDR1 is KGHDR and CDR2 SFDVKD. The CDR3 protein is CATSDTRDRGEKLFF. In DNA, the CDR3 is TGTGCCACCAGTGATACGCGGGACAGAGGGGAAAAACTGTTTTTT.

This clonotype was seen many times. The CDR3 here is CASSPVGGAGPYNEQFF. The CDR3 region has the DNA TGTGCCAGCAGTCCGGTTGGGGGAGCGGGGCCATACAATGAGCAGTTCTTC. The chain links TRBV12-3 or TRBV12-4 to TRBJ2-1; 7 bases map to TRBD2. With 5 bases clipped from V and 4 bases from J, the junction kept 14 bases outside the gene matches. The CDR3 is 17 residues long.

The gene calls are TRBV6-6 and TRBJ1-5; TRBD1 matches at 9 bases. CDR3 size: 15 residues. CDR1 and CDR2 from the germline V gene are MNHNY and SVGAGI (reference sequence). The V segment lost 8 bases and the J segment 3 bases; nucleotides outside the gene matches: 8. CDR3 sequence: CASLRDRAYNQPQHF. CDR3 nucleotides: TGTGCCAGCCTCCGGGACAGGGCGTACAATCAGCCCCAGCATTTT.

The chain combines TRBV19 with TRBJ2-3, with 12 bases matching TRBD1. CDR3 length: 15 residues. The junction had 2 bases not matched to a gene; V was cut back by 4 bases and J by 3 bases. Looked up from germline, CDR1 is LNHDA and CDR2 is SQIVND (reference sequence). In DNA form, the CDR3 reads TGTGCCAGTAGTAGGGACAGGGGGCCGACAGATACGCAGTATTTT. It is translated as CASSRDRGPTDTQYF.

The rearrangement joins TRBV4-1 to TRBJ2-3; TRBD2 matches at 11 bases. V gave up 3 bases and J gave up 5 bases; unmatched junction bases: 10. Germline CDR1 reads MGHRA; CDR2 reads YSYEKL. The CDR3 contains 17 residues. CDR3 bases: TGCGCCAGCAGCCAGCTAGCGGGAGGTGCCATCGGAGATACGCAGTATTTT. Residues: CASSQLAGGAIGDTQYF.

The rearrangement links TRBV20-1 to TRBJ2-5; 7 nucleotides align to TRBD2. The CDR3 has 18 residues. V dropped 6 bases and J dropped 4; count of bases not matched to a gene: 23. Germline V gives CDR1 DFQATT, CDR2 SNEGSKA (reference sequence). In DNA, the CDR3 is TGCAGTGCCAGCTCAGCGGCCCCCGGGGGGTTCTTGAGAGAGACCCAGTACTTC. This encodes CSASSAAPGGFLRETQYF.

The sample holds a few counts of this clonotype. CDR3 sequence reads: CASSRPAGPQETQYF. The CDR3 DNA reads TGTGCCAGCAGCCGACCCGCCGGGCCCCAAGAGACCCAGTACTTC. This chain connects TRBV5-6 to TRBJ2-5; D gene uncertain. Germline V gene lookup returns CDR1 SGHDT and CDR2 YYEEEE. The V and J ends lost 4 bases and 1 base respectively, with 14 bases between them. This CDR3 has 15 residues.

This clonotype was counted a few times. The chain links TRBV2 to TRBJ1-2, with D tentatively TRBD1 (6 bases). V gave up 6 bases and J gave up 3 bases, with 17 bases separating them. Looked up from germline, CDR1 is SNHLY and CDR2 is FYNNEI. The CDR3 extends over 15 amino acids. This chain's CDR3 is CASRPGTGYDYGYTF. The CDR3 DNA reads as TGTGCCAGCAGGCCTGGCACAGGGTACGACTATGGCTACACCTTC.

The chain joins TRBV5-6 to TRBJ1-4; tentative D call: TRBD1 (5 bases). Germline CDR1 is SGHDT and CDR2 is YYEEEE. The CDR3 totals 17 residues. V was shortened by 0 bases and J by 0 bases, with 12 bases between the two germline ends. CDR3 bases: TGTGCCAGCAGCTTGGCGGGGACTGACGCAACTAATGAAAAACTGTTTTTT. Its protein is CASSLAGTDATNEKLFF.

This rearrangement joins TRBV7-2 to TRBJ2-1; 11 nucleotides agree with TRBD2. The germline gives CDR1 SGHTA, CDR2 FQGNSA. V lost 1 base to trimming and J lost 0 bases; unmatched junction nucleotides: 2. The CDR3 runs to 17 residues. The CDR3 spells CASSLGLAGTSYNEQFF. The CDR3 nucleotides read TGTGCCAGCAGCTTAGGACTAGCGGGGACCTCCTACAATGAGCAGTTCTTC.

This chain links TRBV12-3 or TRBV12-4 with TRBJ2-1; D is unresolved. CDR3 length equals 14 residues. Trimming stripped 1 base from V and 8 bases from J, with 12 bases between. CDR3 DNA sequence: TGTGCCAGCAGTTTAGGGCCACGCAGAGATGAGCAGTTCTTC. Translation: CASSLGPRRDEQFF.